The 8 T cell receptor beta chains below come from one sample, sequenced in a study of blood T cell repertoires in COVID-19. Generated by immunoSEQ multiplex PCR, the TCRdb table keeps only in-frame clones and is missing some. This sample carries 310,000 or so clones, about four fifths of them seen once, and the ten largest clones take 0.95% to 1.5%. The sequenced sample was peripheral blood. Every receptor here comes from a woman aged 50 to 65 with acute or convalescent COVID-19.

The rearrangement links TRBV4-3 to TRBJ2-5; 7 bases are shared with TRBD2. Germline V gene data show CDR1 as LGHNA and CDR2 as YSLEER. V gave up 2 bases and J gave up 1 base; unmatched junction bases: 4. This CDR3 region has 15 residues. Here the CDR3 reads CASSQSLAVQETQYF. The CDR3 DNA reads as TGCGCCAGCAGCCAATCCCTAGCGGTCCAAGAGACCCAGTACTTC.

V and J are TRBV2 and TRBJ1-4, with a weak D call TRBD1 (5 bases). The CDR3 extends over 14 amino acids. V was shortened by 7 bases and J by 6 bases, with 15 bases between the two germline ends. Per germline, CDR1 SNHLY and CDR2 FYNNEI. This CDR3 reads CASTMNRGDEKLFF. CDR3 DNA sequence: TGTGCCAGCACTATGAATAGGGGCGATGAAAAACTGTTTTTT.

This sequence joins TRBV10-3 and TRBJ2-3, with 11 bases matching TRBD2. The V gene's germline CDR1 is ENHRY and CDR2 SYGVKD. The CDR3 totals 18 residues. The V gene end was trimmed by 2 bases and the J gene end by 0 bases; junction bases not matched to a gene: 7. The CDR3 reads CAISEGTSGDTSTDTQYF. CDR3 in DNA: TGTGCCATCAGTGAGGGGACTAGCGGAGACACTAGCACAGATACGCAGTATTTT.

This chain links TRBV27 with TRBJ2-7; 14 positions match TRBD2. Germline-derived CDR1 and CDR2 are MNHEY and SMNVEV (reference sequence). CDR3 length: 16 amino acids. Trimming at V came to 6 bases and at J to 2 bases, leaving 6 bases not matched to a gene. The CDR3 reads CASRGRLAGGAYEQYF. In DNA form, the CDR3 reads TGTGCCAGCAGGGGCCGACTAGCGGGAGGGGCCTACGAGCAGTACTTC.

The V and J genes are TRBV5-4 and TRBJ2-2; possibly TRBD2 for D (6 bases). With 0 bases removed from V and 7 bases from J, the gap between germline ends came to 10 bases. Germline CDR1 and CDR2: SGHNT and YYREEE (reference sequence). CDR3 length: 14 amino acids. CDR3 residues: CASSLAGGYGELFF. The CDR3 region has the DNA TGTGCCAGCAGCTTGGCTGGGGGGTACGGGGAGCTGTTTTTT.

The chain joins TRBV7-2 to TRBJ2-2, with TRBD2 matching over 13 bases. There are 17 residues in the CDR3. Germline trimming cut 6 bases from V and 5 bases from J; bases unmatched to any gene: 9. The germline CDR1 and CDR2 sequences are SGHTA and FQGNSA. The CDR3 DNA sequence: TGTGCCAGCAGACCCGCCCGGACTAGCGGGAGTACCGGGGAGCTGTTTTTT. Its translation is CASRPARTSGSTGELFF.

The chain carries TRBV28 and TRBJ1-4; 7 nucleotides match TRBD1. The germline V gene has CDR1 MDHEN and CDR2 SYDVKM. The CDR3 has 15 amino acids. J gave up 5 bases and V 6 bases, and 9 bases lay outside the gene matches. CDR3 region: CASSSTGEWNEKLFF. CDR3 DNA sequence: TGTGCCAGCAGCTCTACAGGGGAGTGGAATGAAAAACTGTTTTTT.

The chain combines TRBV5-8 with TRBJ2-5, with D possibly being TRBD2 (5 bases). The length of the CDR3 is 14 residues. V was cut by 4 bases and J by 7 bases, with 17 bases left in between. Germline lookup yields CDR1 SGHTS and CDR2 YDEGEE. CDR3: CASSPRGSLGTQYF. CDR3 nucleotides: TGTGCCAGCAGCCCACGGGGTAGCCTGGGGACCCAGTACTTC.